Listed below are T cell receptor beta chains from one sample, sequenced in a study of blood T cell repertoires in COVID-19. Assay: immunoSEQ multiplex PCR; the TCRdb copy retains only in-frame clones and omits some. Here the sample spans about 120,000 clones, about 87% being singletons. Sequenced: peripheral blood. The receptors originated from a woman in her seventies with acute or convalescent COVID-19. Each CDR3 is given with its conserved first and last residue. Fields, in order: V gene, J gene, CDR3 protein.

v_call: TRBV12-3/TRBV12-4; j_call: TRBJ1-5; cdr3_aa: CASSSGRHQPQHF
v_call: TRBV18; j_call: TRBJ2-3; cdr3_aa: CASSYQVPRTDTQYF
v_call: TRBV3-1/TRBV3-2; j_call: TRBJ2-7; cdr3_aa: CASSLFGGAYEQYF
v_call: TRBV3-1/TRBV3-2; j_call: TRBJ2-3; cdr3_aa: CASSLWTGFPDTQYF
v_call: TRBV12-3/TRBV12-4; j_call: TRBJ1-2; cdr3_aa: CASSLQGNYGYTF
v_call: TRBV3-1/TRBV3-2; j_call: TRBJ2-7; cdr3_aa: CASSPSAGTYEQYF
v_call: TRBV30; j_call: TRBJ1-4; cdr3_aa: CARRGASEKLFF
v_call: TRBV6-5; j_call: TRBJ1-2; cdr3_aa: CASLPSGQGARGYTF
v_call: TRBV4-1; j_call: TRBJ1-2; cdr3_aa: CASRATQGERSGYTF
v_call: TRBV10-1; j_call: TRBJ2-1; cdr3_aa: CASSTGFGYNEQFF
v_call: TRBV3-1/TRBV3-2; j_call: TRBJ2-7; cdr3_aa: CASSQGSSGREQYF
v_call: TRBV28; j_call: TRBJ2-5; cdr3_aa: CASSVTGGPETQYF
v_call: TRBV9; j_call: TRBJ2-1; cdr3_aa: CASSALTGASYNEQFF
v_call: TRBV5-1; j_call: TRBJ1-5; cdr3_aa: CASSLDYGQPQHF
v_call: TRBV12-3/TRBV12-4; j_call: TRBJ1-3; cdr3_aa: CASSLKPTIYF
v_call: TRBV5-1; j_call: TRBJ1-2; cdr3_aa: CASSPEELVGGYTF